This TCR beta chain was retrieved from a study of graft-versus-host responses after intestinal transplantation. TCRdb's table, derived via immunoSEQ multiplex PCR, lists solely in-frame clones and lacks some. The profile shows about 15,000 clones, 25% to 40% of them singletons. Study findings and constraints: Some patients had graft-donor T cell macrochimerism. In their allografts, the ratios of graft-versus-host to host-versus-graft T cell clones were high. In recipient marrow, GvH clones were found, and some appeared first in ileum or blood. With peak circulating GvH clone levels came an association with early post-transplant HvG declines.

V lost 3 bases and J 1 base, leaving 9 bases between the germline ends. From germline, CDR1 is SGHKS and CDR2 YYEKEE (reference sequence). CDR3 length equals 14 residues. The authors sorted proliferating CFSE-low CD3+CD4+ and CD3+CD8+ responders after the reaction. The TCR was taken from a human patient who received an intestinal transplant. V is TRBV5-5 and J is TRBJ2-3; no clear D. Sequences were derived from alloreactive CD4+ T cells from a mixed lymphocyte reaction culture, sampled before intestinal transplant. Subset given: CFSE-low proliferating T cells sorted from roughly six-day pre-transplant mixed lymphocyte reaction (GvH or HvG direction). The CDR3 protein is CASSSHRRTDTQYF. The CDR3 DNA follows: TGTGCCAGCAGCTCCCACAGACGCACAGATACGCAGTATTTT. Drawing the rest from reference TRBV5-5 and TRBJ2-3, the complete variable domain is DAGVTQSPTHLIKTRGQQVTLRCSPISGHKSVSWYQQVLGQGPQFIFQYYEKEERGRGNFPDRFSARQFPNYSSELNVNALLLGDSALYLCASSSHRRTDTQYFGPGTRLTVL.